The present T cell receptor (beta chain) was sequenced within a study of T cell responses to AZD1222 COVID-19 vaccine. Study-wide context: Combined were second doses at about 4 or about 12 weeks.

Overall study results and limits: In all cases, repertoires were sampled only after the peak T cell response. Once two AZD1222 doses were given, Spike-specific TCR breadth and depth went up. Close to half of spike-specific TCRs reportedly recognize unmutated variant regions.

Sequencing used immunoSEQ multiplex PCR; TCRdb keeps in-frame clones, though not all of them. The table includes approximately 150,000 clones, about 91% detected once. Note on this clone: Its antigen is not identified.

With 5 bases removed from V and 1 base from J, the gap between germline ends came to 11 bases. The CDR3 runs to 15 residues. CDR1 is SNHLY and CDR2 is FYNNEI in the germline V gene. Specimen: peripheral blood, collected on day 0 of AZD1222 vaccination. The J gene is TRBJ1-4, the V gene TRBV2; no reliable D call. This receptor was identified in an adult in good health. CDR3 DNA sequence: TGTGCCAGCAGTATAATCCGAAAAACTAATGAAAAACTGTTTTTT. Amino acid sequence: CASSIIRKTNEKLFF.